Sequencing of this T cell receptor beta chain was carried out in a study of cytomegalovirus exposure and HLA in healthy donors. General study findings and limits: A list of roughly 160 TCR beta chains associated with cytomegalovirus was given. CMV serostatus was the sole immune exposure data available. When a later analysis was performed, an Asian-associated ancestry cluster reportedly had fewer N-insertions than the roughly 700-donor mean. It was likely that a cluster of highly shared sequence variants was a sequencing artifact.

The PCR made use of 60 Vbeta and 13 Jbeta primers. Method: immunoSEQ multiplex PCR; TCRdb's copy keeps in-frame clones and lacks some. Of some 98,000 clones in the sample, more than 70% are singletons; the top ten hold 7.5% to 9%. This CDR3 contains 14 residues. Germline CDR1 reads MGHRA; CDR2 reads YSYEKL. Trimming took 1 base from V and 3 from J, leaving 9 bases between them. This clone was picked up a small number of times. No antigen is known for it. The clonotype originates from a female donor in good health and CMV-seronegative. V usage is TRBV4-1 and J usage is TRBJ1-1, with D perhaps matching TRBD1 (5 bases). The sample comprised PBMCs. For the CDR3, the DNA is TGCGCCAGCAGCCAAGGGGGGGGGTACACTGAAGCTTTCTTT. Its protein is CASSQGGGYTEAFF.